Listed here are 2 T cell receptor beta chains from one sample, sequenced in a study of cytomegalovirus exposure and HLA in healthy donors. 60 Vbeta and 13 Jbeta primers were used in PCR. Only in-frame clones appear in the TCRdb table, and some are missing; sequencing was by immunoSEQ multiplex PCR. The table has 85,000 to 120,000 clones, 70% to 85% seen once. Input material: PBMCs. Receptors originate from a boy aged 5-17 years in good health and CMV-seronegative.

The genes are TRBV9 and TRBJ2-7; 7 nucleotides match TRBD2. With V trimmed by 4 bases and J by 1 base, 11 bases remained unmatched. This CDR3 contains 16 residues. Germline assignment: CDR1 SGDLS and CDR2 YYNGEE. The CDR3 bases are TGTGCCAGCAGCATAGACGGAGCGGGAAAGTCCTACGAGCAGTACTTC. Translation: CASSIDGAGKSYEQYF. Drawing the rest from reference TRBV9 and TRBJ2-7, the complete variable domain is DSGVTQTPKHLITATGQRVTLRCSPRSGDLSVYWYQQSLDQGLQFLIQYYNGEERAKGNILERFSAQQFPDLHSELNLSSLELGDSALYFCASSIDGAGKSYEQYFGPGTRLTVT.

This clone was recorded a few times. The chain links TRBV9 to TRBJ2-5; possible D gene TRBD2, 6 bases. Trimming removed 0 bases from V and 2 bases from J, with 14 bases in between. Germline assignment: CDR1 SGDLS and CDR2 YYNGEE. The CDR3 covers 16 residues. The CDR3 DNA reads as TGTGCCAGCAGCGTAGGGCGGGGCCGAACACAAGAGACCCAGTACTTC. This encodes CASSVGRGRTQETQYF.